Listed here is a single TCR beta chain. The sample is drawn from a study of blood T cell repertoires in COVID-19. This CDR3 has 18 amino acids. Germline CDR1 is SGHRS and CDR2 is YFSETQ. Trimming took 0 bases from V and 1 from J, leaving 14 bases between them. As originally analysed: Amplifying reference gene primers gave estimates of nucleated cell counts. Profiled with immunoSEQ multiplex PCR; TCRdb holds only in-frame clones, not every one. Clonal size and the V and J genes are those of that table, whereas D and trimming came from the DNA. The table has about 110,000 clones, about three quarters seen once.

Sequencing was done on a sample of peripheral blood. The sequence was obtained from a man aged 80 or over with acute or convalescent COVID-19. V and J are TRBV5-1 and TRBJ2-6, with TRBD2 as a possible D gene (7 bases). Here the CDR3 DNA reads TGCGCCAGCAGCTTGGTAGGTGGGAGGGGGTCTGGGGCCAACGTCCTGACTTTC. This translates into CASSLVGGRGSGANVLTF. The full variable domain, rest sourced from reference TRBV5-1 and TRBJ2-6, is KAGVTQTPRYLIKTRGQQVTLSCSPISGHRSVSWYQQTPGQGLQFLFEYFSETQRNKGNFPGRFSGRQFSNSRSEMNVSTLELGDSALYLCASSLVGGRGSGANVLTFGAGSRLTVL.